Listed below are T cell receptor beta chains from one sample, sequenced in a study of response to subunit inactivated influenza vaccine. One entry per CDR3 protein results from TCRdb running MiXCR on the RT-PCR reads. The sample has about 780,000 distinct CDR3 sequences; around 18% are singletons. The sequences come from PBMCs from blood, collected roughly 5 days after vaccination. These receptors were collected from a man aged 50-60 years who received an inactivated influenza vaccine. The conserved cysteine and the conserved F or W are not part of the CDR3 here.

v_gene	j_gene	CDR3aa
TRBV6-5	TRBJ2-1	ASSWLGLAGINEQF
TRBV11-2	TRBJ2-5	ASSLVLAGGGVTVQETQY
TRBV5-6	TRBJ1-4	ASSSLRVTGRIPDEKLF
TRBV20-1	TRBJ2-1	SARGLANNEQF
TRBV6-1	TRBJ2-2	ASSSREGTGELF
TRBV29-1	TRBJ2-1	SSLAGYNEQF
TRBV6-5	TRBJ2-7	ASSYNHREDEQY
TRBV20-1	TRBJ2-1	SAPTSGRNNNEQF
TRBV3-1	TRBJ1-2	ASSQDLQGSSGYT
TRBV7-2	TRBJ2-3	ASSPHGLADTQY
TRBV28	TRBJ2-5	ASSRDAPGQGAETQY
TRBV7-2	TRBJ2-1	ASSPTLVGNEQF
TRBV6-1	TRBJ2-5	ASQTSGAAQETQY
TRBV6-5	TRBJ2-2	ASSYSTGSAGELF
TRBV5-1	TRBJ2-1	ASSLAPAGENEQF
TRBV7-9	TRBJ2-7	ASSSLGLPHYEQY
TRBV7-2	TRBJ2-7	ASSDNRGAAYEQY
TRBV5-1	TRBJ2-2	ASSLLPRPITGELF
TRBV12-3/TRBV12-4	TRBJ2-5	ASSLGSGEETQY
TRBV6-5	TRBJ1-4	ASSYRQGDATNEKLF
TRBV18	TRBJ1-1	ASSPRQGERTEAF
TRBV5-6	TRBJ1-2	ASSFSASYYGYT
TRBV11-2	TRBJ2-1	ASSLAGNAEQF
TRBV9	TRBJ2-2	ASSVVSWGELF
TRBV20-1	TRBJ2-6	SARDTGQGFSGANVLT
TRBV4-3	TRBJ2-1	ASSPTGLGHEQF
TRBV10-3	TRBJ2-3	AISDGLAGDTQY
TRBV14	TRBJ2-1	ASSKAGGYNEQF
TRBV20-1	TRBJ2-1	SARPTSGFYNEQF
TRBV7-8	TRBJ1-5	ASSQGVGSNQPQH
TRBV20-1	TRBJ2-7	SASFPVDREETYEQY
TRBV5-6	TRBJ2-3	ASQSAPGVHTDTQY
TRBV28	TRBJ2-2	AAGHDTGELF
TRBV20-1	TRBJ2-4	SASKGSGDIQY
TRBV5-5	TRBJ2-7	ASSLGRGVYYEQY
TRBV27	TRBJ2-1	ASAGTSGPSYNEQF
TRBV20-1	TRBJ1-1	SARDFKGMNTEAF
TRBV7-9	TRBJ2-7	ASSATTGFNEQY
TRBV3-1	TRBJ2-7	ASSQTSGRGYEQY
TRBV12-3/TRBV12-4	TRBJ2-1	ASNQGFSYNEQF
TRBV18	TRBJ2-7	ASSPLRVAGDEQY
TRBV6-1	TRBJ2-2	ASSHTGGTGELF
TRBV20-1	TRBJ1-1	SAREGQLNTEAF
TRBV10-3	TRBJ2-7	AISGRKSSYEQY
TRBV2	TRBJ2-1	ASITAGEAEQF
TRBV4-3	TRBJ1-1	ASSQDIPLGVNTEAF
TRBV5-6	TRBJ2-1	ASSPSPNSYNEQF
TRBV5-1	TRBJ1-1	ASSPGGQNTEAF
TRBV6-2/TRBV6-3	TRBJ1-1	ASNGYTEAF
TRBV20-1	TRBJ1-1	SASQPAGGTEAF
TRBV29-1	TRBJ2-3	SVRGTSTDTQY
TRBV25-1	TRBJ1-4	ASSEYREKLF
TRBV10-3	TRBJ1-5	AISAGSPYSNQPQH
TRBV7-2	TRBJ2-2	ASSLVAGAGGGELF
TRBV6-1	TRBJ2-1	ASSERGAAGNEQF
TRBV9	TRBJ2-5	ASSVEGLAEQETQY
TRBV5-1	TRBJ2-7	ACTLGGSSYEQY
TRBV5-1	TRBJ2-2	ASSLTGGAGNTGELF
TRBV10-3	TRBJ2-2	AISGLTANTGELF